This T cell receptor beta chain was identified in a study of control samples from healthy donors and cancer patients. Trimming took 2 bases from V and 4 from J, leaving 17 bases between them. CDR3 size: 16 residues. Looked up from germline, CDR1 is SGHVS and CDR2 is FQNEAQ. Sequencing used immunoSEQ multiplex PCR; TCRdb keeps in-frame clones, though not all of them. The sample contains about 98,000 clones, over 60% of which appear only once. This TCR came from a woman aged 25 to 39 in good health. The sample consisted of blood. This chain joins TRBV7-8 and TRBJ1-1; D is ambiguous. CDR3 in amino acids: CASSLRYQRLGTEAFF. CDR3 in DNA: TGTGCCAGCAGCTTACGCTATCAGAGGCTGGGCACTGAAGCTTTCTTT.